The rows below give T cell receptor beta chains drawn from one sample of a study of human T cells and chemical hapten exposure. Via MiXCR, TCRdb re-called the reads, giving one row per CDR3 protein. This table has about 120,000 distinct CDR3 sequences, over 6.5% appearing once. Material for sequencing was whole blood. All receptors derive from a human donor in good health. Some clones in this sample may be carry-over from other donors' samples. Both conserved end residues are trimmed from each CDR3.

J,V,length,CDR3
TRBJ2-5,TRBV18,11,ASSPVEGETQY
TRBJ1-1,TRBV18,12,ASSLGQENAEAF
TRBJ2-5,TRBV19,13,ASSILLESQETQY
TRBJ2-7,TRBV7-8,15,ASSLGAPLNPHYEQY
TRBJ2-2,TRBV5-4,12,AVEANPNTGELF
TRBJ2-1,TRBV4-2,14,ASSQGTSGEYNEQF
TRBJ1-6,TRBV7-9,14,ASSSTGTGDNSPLH
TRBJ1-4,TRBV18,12,ASSPPAVNEKLF
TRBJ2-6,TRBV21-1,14,ASSKAGGTGANVLT
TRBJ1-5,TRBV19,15,ASSITDMGQGEQPQH
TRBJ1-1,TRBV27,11,ASSRQGVDEAF
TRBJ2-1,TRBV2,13,ASSVGRASYNEQF
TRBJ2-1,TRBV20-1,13,SATLDNRGYNEQF
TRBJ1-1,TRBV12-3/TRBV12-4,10,ASSPRGPRAF
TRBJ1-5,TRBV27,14,ASSPTIFGGNQPQH
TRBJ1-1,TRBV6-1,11,ASRGIEGSEAF
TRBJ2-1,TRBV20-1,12,SANDGQFYNEQF
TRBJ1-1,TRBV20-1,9,SASRNTEAF
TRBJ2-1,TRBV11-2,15,ASSLGASGGTYNEQF
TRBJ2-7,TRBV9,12,ASSSGRGTYEQY
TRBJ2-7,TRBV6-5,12,ASSFGLEDYEQY
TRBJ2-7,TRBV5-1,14,ASSFPRDRGDYEQY
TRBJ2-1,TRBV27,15,ASSPFRELVPYNEQF
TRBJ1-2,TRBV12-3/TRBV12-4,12,ASSLNQGQNGYT
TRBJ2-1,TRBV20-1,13,SAGKTGFSYNEQF
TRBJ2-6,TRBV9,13,ASSVQGSGANVLT
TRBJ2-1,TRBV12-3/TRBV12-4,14,ASSLPRTGNRNEQF
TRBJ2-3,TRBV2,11,ASRGDNTDTQY
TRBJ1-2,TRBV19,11,ASTETLGRGYT
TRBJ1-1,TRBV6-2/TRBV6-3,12,ASSYPGQHTEAF
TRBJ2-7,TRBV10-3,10,ATFSPGREQY
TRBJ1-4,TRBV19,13,ASSVRDTPNEKLF
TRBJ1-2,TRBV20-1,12,SARDSRVNYGYT
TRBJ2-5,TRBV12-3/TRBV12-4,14,ASSSGQGSFFETQY
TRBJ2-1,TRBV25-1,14,ASSEFRGTGHNEQF
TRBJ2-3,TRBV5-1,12,ASSYLEVEDTQY
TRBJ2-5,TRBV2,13,ASSLGREAGETQY
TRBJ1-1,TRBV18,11,ASSRAQENEAF
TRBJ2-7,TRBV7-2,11,ASSRPGQEEQY
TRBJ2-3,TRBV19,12,ASSTQGSADTQY
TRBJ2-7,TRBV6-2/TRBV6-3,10,ASKREASEQY
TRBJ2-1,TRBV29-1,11,SVSAGGFNEQF
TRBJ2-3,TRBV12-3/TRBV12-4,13,ASSFGSGLADTQY
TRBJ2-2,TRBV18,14,ASSRDARANTGELF
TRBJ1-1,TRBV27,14,ASSLRLLKVNTEAF
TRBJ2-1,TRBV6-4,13,ASSDSSAGTGPQF
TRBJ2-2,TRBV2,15,ASTGDRGRWDTGELF
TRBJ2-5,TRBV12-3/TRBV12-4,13,ASSQSRDIQETQY
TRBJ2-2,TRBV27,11,ASSLGGTGELF
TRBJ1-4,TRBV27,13,ASSPRVATNEKLF
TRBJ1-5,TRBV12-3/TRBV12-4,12,ASSSATGNQPQH
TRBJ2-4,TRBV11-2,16,ASSAGTSGALAKNIQY
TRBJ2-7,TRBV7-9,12,ASRETENSYEQY
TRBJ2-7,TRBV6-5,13,ASRPPRDRIYEQY